This T cell receptor beta chain was observed in a study of T-cell memory formation after mild COVID-19. Study summary: Most TCR clusters belonged to a single donor. Points from the study as a whole: CD4+ contracting clones were found mainly in CM and EM, and CD8+ ones in EMRA. Cross-reactive memory appears to have joined, as suggested by some responding clones showing up in pre-infection memory.

Germline CDR1 and CDR2: GTSNPN and SVGIG (reference sequence). Trimming took 6 bases from V and 1 from J, leaving 12 bases between them. The CDR3 spans 13 residues. TCR alpha and TCR beta cDNA libraries with sample barcodes and UMIs came from 5'RACE using constant-segment primers. TCRdb fed the 5' RACE reads into MiXCR, producing one record per CDR3 protein. The sample has around 180,000 distinct CDR3 sequences, about a sixth seen once. Worth noting for this clonotype: What it recognizes is unknown.

The sample consisted of PBMCs or a T cell subset sorted from them (not recorded which). The chain combines TRBV30 with TRBJ1-2; D gene uncertain. The source is an adult woman who had mild COVID-19 (a few samples of this study predate the infection). Cell type and time point are not known. CDR3 sequence (DNA): TGTGCCTGTACACGGACTTATAACTATGGCTACACCTTC. Translation gives CACTRTYNYGYTF.